This TCR beta chain came from a study of blood T cell repertoires in COVID-19. This CDR3 region has 15 residues. Per the germline V gene, CDR1 is SEHNR and CDR2 is FQNEAQ (reference sequence). V was cut by 5 bases and J by 0 bases, with 11 bases left in between. In the authors' workflow: Nucleated cell counts were estimated from reference gene primer amplification. This table comes from immunoSEQ multiplex PCR, and its TCRdb copy is limited to in-frame clones, with some not included. V and J calls plus clone size are reproduced from that table; the DNA served to infer D and trimming. In the table there are around 400,000 clones, 85% to 90% of which are singletons. Participants were placed into cohorts based on the clinical history they reported.

The receptor comes from a woman under 40 who had recovered from COVID-19. The material sequenced was PBMCs or T cells enriched from blood (not recorded which). The rearrangement links TRBV7-9 to TRBJ2-1; no clear D. CDR3 in amino acids: CASSNRDTSYNEQFF. Written as DNA, the CDR3 is TGTGCCAGCAGCAACAGAGATACCTCCTACAATGAGCAGTTCTTC.